The T cell receptor beta chain under discussion was sequenced for a study of T cell repertoires in ileal Crohn's disease. Study information: Every patient was operated on for stricturing (about 60%) or penetrating (39%) complications. Broader study findings: Clonal expansions were more frequent in active smokers than non-smokers at surgery.

For this clone: Its specificity is not known.

TCRdb keeps only in-frame clones here, not all; method: immunoSEQ multiplex PCR. This table has approximately 12,000 clones, about 80% appearing once. Germline V gene lookup returns CDR1 SEHNR and CDR2 FQNEAQ (reference sequence). Trimming took off 6 bases at V and 3 bases at J, with 12 bases between the two ends. CDR3 length equals 13 residues. Material: ileal tissue. The clonotype was recovered from an adult with Crohn's disease. The genes are TRBV7-9 and TRBJ2-7; D uncertain. In nucleotides, the CDR3 is TGTGCCAGCAGTCCAGACTGGTACTACGAGCAGTACTTC. Its translation is CASSPDWYYEQYF.